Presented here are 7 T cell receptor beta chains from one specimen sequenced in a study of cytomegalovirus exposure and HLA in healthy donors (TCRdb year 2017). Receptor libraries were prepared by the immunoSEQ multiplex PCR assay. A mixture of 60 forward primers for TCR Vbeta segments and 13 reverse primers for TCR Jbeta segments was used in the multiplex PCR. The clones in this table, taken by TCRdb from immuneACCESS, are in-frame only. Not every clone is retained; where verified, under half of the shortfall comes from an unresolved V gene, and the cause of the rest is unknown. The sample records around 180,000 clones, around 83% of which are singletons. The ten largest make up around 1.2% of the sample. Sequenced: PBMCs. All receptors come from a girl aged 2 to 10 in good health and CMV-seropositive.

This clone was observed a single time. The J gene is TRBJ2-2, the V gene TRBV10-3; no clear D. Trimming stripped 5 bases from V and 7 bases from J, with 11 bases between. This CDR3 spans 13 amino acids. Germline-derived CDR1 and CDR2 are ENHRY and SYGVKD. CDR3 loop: CAISLTAFGELFF. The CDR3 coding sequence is TGTGCCATCAGTCTAACCGCGTTCGGGGAGCTGTTTTTT.

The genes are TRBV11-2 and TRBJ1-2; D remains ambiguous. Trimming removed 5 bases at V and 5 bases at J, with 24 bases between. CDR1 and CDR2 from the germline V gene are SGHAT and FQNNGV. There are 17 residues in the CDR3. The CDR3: CASSLSGESGVLYGYTF. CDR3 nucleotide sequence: TGTGCCAGCAGCCTATCGGGAGAATCCGGGGTCCTGTATGGCTACACCTTC. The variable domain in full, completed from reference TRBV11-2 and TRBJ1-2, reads EAGVAQSPRYKIIEKRQSVAFWCNPISGHATLYWYQQILGQGPKLLIQFQNNGVVDDSQLPKDRFSAERLKGVDSTLKIQPAKLEDSAVYLCASSLSGESGVLYGYTFGSGTRLTVV.

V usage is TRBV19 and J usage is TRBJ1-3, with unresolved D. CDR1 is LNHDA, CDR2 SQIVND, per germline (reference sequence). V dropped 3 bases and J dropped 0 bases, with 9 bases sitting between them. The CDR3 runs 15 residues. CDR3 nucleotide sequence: TGTGCCAGTAGTATTCCGGGGAGCTCTGGAAACACCATATATTTT. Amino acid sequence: CASSIPGSSGNTIYF.

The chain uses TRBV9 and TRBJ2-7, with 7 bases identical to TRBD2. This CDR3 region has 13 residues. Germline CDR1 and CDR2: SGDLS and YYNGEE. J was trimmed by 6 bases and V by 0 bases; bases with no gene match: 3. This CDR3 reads CASSVVLAGEQYF. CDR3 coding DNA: TGTGCCAGCAGCGTAGTATTAGCGGGCGAGCAGTACTTC.

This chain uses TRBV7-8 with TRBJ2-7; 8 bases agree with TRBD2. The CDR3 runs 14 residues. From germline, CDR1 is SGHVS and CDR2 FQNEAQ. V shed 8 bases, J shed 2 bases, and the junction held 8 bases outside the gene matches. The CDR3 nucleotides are TGTGCCAGCGGCCGAACTAGCGGTACCTACGAGCAGTACTTC. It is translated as CASGRTSGTYEQYF.

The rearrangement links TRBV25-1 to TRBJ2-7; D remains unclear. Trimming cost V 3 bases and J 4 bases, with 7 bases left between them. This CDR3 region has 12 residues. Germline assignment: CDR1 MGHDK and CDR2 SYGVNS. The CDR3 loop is CASSESGYEQYF. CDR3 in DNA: TGTGCCAGCAGTGAGTCCGGGTACGAGCAGTACTTC.

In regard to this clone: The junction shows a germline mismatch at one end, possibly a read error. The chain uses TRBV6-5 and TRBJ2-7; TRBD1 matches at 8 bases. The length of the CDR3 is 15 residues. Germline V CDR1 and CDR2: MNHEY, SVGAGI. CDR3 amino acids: CASSYSRDRNYEQHF. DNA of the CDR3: TGTGCCAGCAGTTACTCACGGGACAGGAACTACGAGCAGCACTTC.